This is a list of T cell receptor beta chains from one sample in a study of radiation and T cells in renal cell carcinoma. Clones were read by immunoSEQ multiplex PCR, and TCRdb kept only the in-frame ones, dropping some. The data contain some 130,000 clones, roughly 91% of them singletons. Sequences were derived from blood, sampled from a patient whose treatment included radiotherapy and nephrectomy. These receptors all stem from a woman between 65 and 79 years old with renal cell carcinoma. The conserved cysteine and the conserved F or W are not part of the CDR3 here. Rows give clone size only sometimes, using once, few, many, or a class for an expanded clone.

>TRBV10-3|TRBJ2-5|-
AISAGVGGARETQY
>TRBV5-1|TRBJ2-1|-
ASSFRDQGNEQF
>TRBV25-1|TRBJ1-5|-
ASSESGRGTGQPQH
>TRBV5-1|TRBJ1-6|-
ASSLKQGNSPLH
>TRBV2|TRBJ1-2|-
ASSDQGDYGYT
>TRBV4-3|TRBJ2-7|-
ASSQVVLGLLY
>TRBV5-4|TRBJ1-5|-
ASTSRRGGSLGPSNQPQH
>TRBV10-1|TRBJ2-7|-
ASSEEEVSISGHEQY
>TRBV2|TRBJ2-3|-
ASSGTSGGAGDTQY
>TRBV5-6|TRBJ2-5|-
ASSLDRGETQY
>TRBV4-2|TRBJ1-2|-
ASSQGVDGEGGYT
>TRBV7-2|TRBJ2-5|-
ASSLVAGGLETQY
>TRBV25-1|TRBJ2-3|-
ASSDQSDTTDTQY
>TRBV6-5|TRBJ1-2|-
ASSTRKYGYT
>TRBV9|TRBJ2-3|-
ASSVAFRDTQY
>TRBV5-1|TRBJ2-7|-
ASSLGLMGSNEQY
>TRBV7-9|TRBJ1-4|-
ASSLGLRGNEKLF
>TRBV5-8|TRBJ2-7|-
ASSKTGTAVSYEQY
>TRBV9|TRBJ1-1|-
ASSVGQGASKTEAF
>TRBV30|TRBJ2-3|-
AWSMGRLNTDTQY
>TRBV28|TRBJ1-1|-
ASRSPAGGGQGFAEAF
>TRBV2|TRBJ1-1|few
ASSGYRDTEAF
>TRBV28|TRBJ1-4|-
ASKEQFEKLF
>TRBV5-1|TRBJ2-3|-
ASSLVVRGGTSTDTQY
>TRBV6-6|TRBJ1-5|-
ASSYEGGSNQPQH
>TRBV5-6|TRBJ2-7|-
ASSFGGAGSYEQY
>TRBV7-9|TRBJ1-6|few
ASSQQGSPLH
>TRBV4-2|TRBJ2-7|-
ASSQDGRAAEQY
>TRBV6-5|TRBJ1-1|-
ASSSMTTDGEAF
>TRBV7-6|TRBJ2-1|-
ASSRTQGLNSYNEQF
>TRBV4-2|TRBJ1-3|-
ASSHHPGQGSEARNTIY
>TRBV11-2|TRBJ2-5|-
ASSLGQGGQETQY
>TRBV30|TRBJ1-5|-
AWTLQGAAQPQH
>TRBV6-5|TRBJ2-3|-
ASRPWGSGTDTQY
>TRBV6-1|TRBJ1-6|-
ASSESAFPNSPLH
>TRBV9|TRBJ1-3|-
ASSVSPDPGNTIY
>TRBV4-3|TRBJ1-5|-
ASSQDWNLGHQPQH